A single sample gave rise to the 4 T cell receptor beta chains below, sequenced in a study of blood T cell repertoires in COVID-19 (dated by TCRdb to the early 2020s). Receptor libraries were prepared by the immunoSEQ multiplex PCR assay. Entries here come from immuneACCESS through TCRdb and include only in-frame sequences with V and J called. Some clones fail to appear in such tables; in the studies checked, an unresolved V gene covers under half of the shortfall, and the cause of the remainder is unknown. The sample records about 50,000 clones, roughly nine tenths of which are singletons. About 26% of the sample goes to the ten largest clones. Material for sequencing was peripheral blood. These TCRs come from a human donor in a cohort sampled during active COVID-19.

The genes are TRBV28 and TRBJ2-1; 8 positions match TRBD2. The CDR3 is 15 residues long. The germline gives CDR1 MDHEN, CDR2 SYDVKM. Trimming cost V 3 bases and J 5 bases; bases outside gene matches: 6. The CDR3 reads CASSFGAGVNNEQFF. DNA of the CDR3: TGTGCCAGCAGTTTTGGAGCGGGAGTAAACAATGAGCAGTTCTTC.

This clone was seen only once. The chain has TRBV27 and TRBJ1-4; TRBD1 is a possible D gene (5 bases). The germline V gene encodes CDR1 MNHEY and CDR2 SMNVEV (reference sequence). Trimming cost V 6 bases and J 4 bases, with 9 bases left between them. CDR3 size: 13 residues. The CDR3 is CASRGRGNEKLFF. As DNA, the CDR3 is TGTGCCAGCAGGGGGCGGGGTAATGAAAAACTGTTTTTT.

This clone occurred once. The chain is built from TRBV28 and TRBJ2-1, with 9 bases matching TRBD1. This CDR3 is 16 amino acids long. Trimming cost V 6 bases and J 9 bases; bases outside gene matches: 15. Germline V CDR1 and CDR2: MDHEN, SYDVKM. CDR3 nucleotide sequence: TGTGCCAGCAGGCTATCCGGGACAGGGAATAATATTGAGCAGTTCTTC. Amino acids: CASRLSGTGNNIEQFF. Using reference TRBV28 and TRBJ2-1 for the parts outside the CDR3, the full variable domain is DVKVTQSSRYLVKRTGEKVFLECVQDMDHENMFWYRQDPGLGLRLIYFSYDVKMKEKGDIPEGYSVSREKKERFSLILESASTNQTSMYLCASRLSGTGNNIEQFFGPGTRLTVL.

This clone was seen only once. CDR3 coding DNA: TGTGCCTGGAGTGTGGAACATCGGGGGACCCAGTACTTC. Protein product: CAWSVEHRGTQYF. The gene calls are TRBV30 and TRBJ2-5; perhaps TRBD2 as D (5 bases). CDR1 is GTSNPN, CDR2 SVGIG, per germline (reference sequence). V was clipped by 0 bases and J by 7 bases, with 12 bases between them. The CDR3 is 13 amino acids.